Included here is one T cell receptor (beta chain) sequence, with context. What it binds is not known. Only in-frame clones appear in the TCRdb table, and some are missing; sequencing was by immunoSEQ multiplex PCR. The sample consists of fewer than 8,500 clones, less than 85% of them appearing once. Patients had newly diagnosed, untreated stage II-IVA oral cavity squamous cell carcinoma. The data belong to a study of neoadjuvant anti-PD-1 for oral cavity cancer. Notes on the study in general: Post-nivolumab, blood T cell clonality was significantly elevated in non-responders. Pretreatment Treg/Th17 ratio correlated inversely with post-treatment tumor clonality.

Germline V gene sequence: CDR1 LGHNA, CDR2 YSLEER. The V end was cut by 0 bases, the J end by 4 bases, with 12 bases between. The CDR3 covers 15 residues. The clonotype was recovered from a person between 35 and 79 years old with oral cavity squamous cell carcinoma. The sample here was PBMCs, taken before nivolumab (anti-PD-1) treatment. The V call is TRBV4-3, the J call TRBJ1-2; TRBD1 might be the D (5 bases). CDR3 sequence (DNA): TGCGCCAGCAGCCAAGATTTATCCGGGACCTATGGCTACACCTTC. It encodes CASSQDLSGTYGYTF.